This T cell receptor (beta chain) was retrieved from a study of control samples from healthy donors and cancer patients. V was shortened by 0 bases and J by 0 bases, with 8 bases between the two germline ends. The germline V gene has CDR1 SEHNR and CDR2 FQNEAQ (reference sequence). The CDR3 has 15 residues. Method: immunoSEQ multiplex PCR; TCRdb's copy keeps in-frame clones and lacks some. Of some 120,000 clones listed, roughly 93% are singletons. The TCR was taken from a man aged 25 to 40 in good health. The chain uses TRBV7-9 and TRBJ1-2; D is undetermined. The sequencing input was blood. The CDR3 bases are TGTGCCAGCAGCTTAGCAGAGAACGCTAACTATGGCTACACCTTC. Residues: CASSLAENANYGYTF.